One TCR beta chain is described in this entry. The data were produced by immunoSEQ multiplex PCR, yet TCRdb's version contains in-frame clones alone and is incomplete. The table has a few hundred thousand clones, roughly 87% seen once; the top ten hold about 0.93%. This CDR3 comprises 14 residues. The V and J ends lost 3 bases and 7 bases, in that order; junction bases with no gene match: 9. Germline loops: CDR1 MNHNS, CDR2 SASEGT. This entry is derived from a study of blood T cell repertoires in COVID-19. What was sequenced was PBMCs or T cells enriched from blood (not recorded which). The chain recombines TRBV6-1 with TRBJ2-7; 7 bases are a match to TRBD2. This sequence was found in a woman in her twenties or thirties who had recovered from COVID-19. The CDR3 region is CASSEGLAVNEQYF. Here the CDR3 DNA reads TGTGCCAGCAGTGAGGGCCTAGCGGTGAATGAGCAGTACTTC.